This T cell receptor (beta chain) was obtained from a study of T cell clonotyping in hematopoietic cell transplantation. Note on this clone: Antigen unknown.

The trim removed 5 bases at V and 3 bases at J, leaving 7 bases unmatched. CDR1 and CDR2 from the germline V gene are SNHLY and FYNNEI. The CDR3 is 14 amino acids. The study, taken as a whole, reports: Recipient TCR diversity dropped after transplant; expanded clonotypes rose from day 30 to 180.

Clones were read by immunoSEQ multiplex PCR, and TCRdb kept only the in-frame ones, dropping some. The sample carries tens of thousands of clones, about 96% recorded once. Indicated time point: recipient sample about 28 days before transplant, after cytoreduction. This rearrangement joins TRBV2 to TRBJ2-7; TRBD1 matches 7 bases. The receptor comes from a woman aged 50 to 65 with acute myeloid leukemia. Some clones in this sample may be carry-over from other donors' samples. The sequenced sample was peripheral blood mononuclear cells, obtained before stem cell transplant. The CDR3 region is CASSSFGQDYEQYF. CDR3 coding DNA: TGTGCCAGCAGTTCCTTCGGACAGGACTACGAGCAGTACTTC.